The 23 T cell receptor beta chains reported below all come from one sample, sequenced in a study of blood T cell repertoires in COVID-19. This table comes from immunoSEQ multiplex PCR, and its TCRdb copy is limited to in-frame clones, with some not included. The table includes 250,000 to 300,000 clones, about 80% detected once. Sample: peripheral blood. These receptors came from an elderly woman with acute or convalescent COVID-19.

This clone was counted between two and nine times. The rearrangement uses TRBV24-1 and TRBJ1-5; 7 positions match TRBD1. V was clipped by 7 bases and J by 1 base; unmatched bases: 9. This CDR3 comprises 16 residues. CDR1 and CDR2 from the germline V gene are KGHDR and SFDVKD. The CDR3 loop is CATRRGGCGSNQPQHF. Here the CDR3 DNA reads TGTGCCACCAGGAGAGGGGGCTGCGGGAGCAATCAGCCCCAGCATTTT.

In this sample, this clone turned up a few times. The chain joins TRBV18 to TRBJ2-7, with 7 bases fitting TRBD1. The CDR3 has 12 residues. CDR1 KGHSH and CDR2 LQKENI come from the germline V gene. V dropped 6 bases and J dropped 6; count of bases not matched to a gene: 5. The CDR3 sequence is CASSPTGTEQYF. DNA of the CDR3: TGTGCCAGCTCGCCGACAGGGACCGAGCAGTACTTC.

The chain joins TRBV9 to TRBJ1-3, with D possibly matching TRBD1 (5 bases). Germline assignment: CDR1 SGDLS and CDR2 YYNGEE. The V and J ends lost 0 bases and 0 bases respectively, with 10 bases between them. The CDR3 has 16 amino acids. Here the CDR3 reads CASSVGSRGSGNTIYF. The CDR3 DNA reads TGTGCCAGCAGCGTAGGCTCAAGGGGCTCTGGAAACACCATATATTTT.

The chain has TRBV3-1 (or the pseudogene TRBV3-2) and TRBJ2-5; perhaps TRBD2 as D (7 bases). The CDR3 has 13 residues. CDR1 LGHDT and CDR2 YNNKEL come from the germline V gene (reference sequence). With 3 bases removed from V and 5 bases from J, the gap between germline ends came to 10 bases. The CDR3 DNA reads as TGTGCCAGCAGCCACAGGGGAGGGGAGACCCAGTACTTC. Amino acids: CASSHRGGETQYF.

This clone has a handful of counts. This chain's CDR3 is CASNLKGQGARNEQFF. The CDR3 DNA reads TGTGCCAGTAATTTAAAAGGACAGGGGGCGCGGAATGAGCAGTTCTTC. The genes are TRBV19 and TRBJ2-1; 11 positions match TRBD1. Germline trimming cut 7 bases from V and 7 bases from J; bases unmatched to any gene: 12. Germline-derived CDR1 and CDR2 are LNHDA and SQIVND (reference sequence). The CDR3 extends over 16 amino acids.

The chain employs TRBV2 and TRBJ1-1, with D perhaps matching TRBD1 (5 bases). The V end was cut by 5 bases, the J end by 9 bases, with 13 bases between. The length of the CDR3 is 12 residues. The V gene's germline CDR1 is SNHLY and CDR2 FYNNEI. In DNA form, the CDR3 reads TGTGCCAGCAGTTTGGGGGGAGGGCAAGCTTTCTTT. Translated, it gives CASSLGGGQAFF. The variable domain in full, completed from reference TRBV2 and TRBJ1-1, reads EPEVTQTPSHQVTQMGQEVILRCVPISNHLYFYWYRQILGQKVEFLVSFYNNEISEKSEIFDDQFSVERPDGSNFTLKIRSTKLEDSAMYFCASSLGGGQAFFGQGTRLTVV.

The rearrangement uses TRBV5-1 and TRBJ1-2; 7 nucleotides line up with TRBD1. CDR3 length: 15 residues. Looked up from germline, CDR1 is SGHRS and CDR2 is YFSETQ. The junction had 8 bases not matched to a gene; V was cut back by 4 bases and J by 2 bases. CDR3 residues: CASSRQGGSNYGYTF. The DNA of the CDR3 is TGCGCCAGCAGCAGACAGGGAGGATCAAACTATGGCTACACCTTC.

The V gene is TRBV7-2, the J gene TRBJ1-5; D is ambiguous. This CDR3 region has 15 residues. The germline V gene has CDR1 SGHTA and CDR2 FQGNSA. Trimming removed 4 bases from V and 0 bases from J, with 10 bases in between. Written as DNA, the CDR3 is TGTGCCAGCAGCTCTACAGCCTATAGCAATCAGCCCCAGCATTTT. Translated: CASSSTAYSNQPQHF.

This rearrangement joins TRBV7-2 to TRBJ2-7; possibly TRBD1 for D (8 bases). Trimming left V 4 bases short and J 2 bases short, with 15 bases between. CDR3 size: 15 residues. The germline V gene has CDR1 SGHTA and CDR2 FQGNSA. The CDR3 nucleotides are TGTGCCAGCAGCTCACAGGGGGGGAACCCCTACGAGCAGTACTTC. This gives the protein CASSSQGGNPYEQYF. The variable domain in full, with the rest retrieved from reference TRBV7-2 and TRBJ2-7, is GAGVSQSPSNKVTEKGKDVELRCDPISGHTALYWYRQSLGQGLEFLIYFQGNSAPDKSGLPSDRFSAERTGGSVSTLTIQRTQQEDSAVYLCASSSQGGNPYEQYFGPGTRLTVT.

CDR3 sequence: CASSLGLLAGVSYNEQFF. The DNA for the CDR3 is TGTGCCAGCAGCTTGGGATTACTAGCGGGAGTGTCCTACAATGAGCAGTTCTTC. V and J are TRBV7-9 and TRBJ2-1; 11 nucleotides match TRBD2. Germline V CDR1 and CDR2: SEHNR, FQNEAQ (reference sequence). The CDR3 is 18 amino acids. With V trimmed by 3 bases and J by 1 base, 8 bases remained unmatched.

Only one count was recorded for this clone. This chain joins TRBV29-1 and TRBJ1-5; TRBD1 matches at 9 bases. V trimming: 6 bases; J trimming: 6 bases; junction bases outside the gene matches: 6. CDR1 and CDR2 from the germline V gene are SQVTM and ANQGSEA. The CDR3 spans 13 residues. CDR3: CSVRTGEGQPQHF. The CDR3, as DNA: TGCAGCGTACGGACAGGGGAGGGTCAGCCCCAGCATTTT.

This clone occurred many times. This rearrangement joins TRBV6-5 to TRBJ1-6; 10 positions agree with TRBD1. Germline V gene data show CDR1 as MNHEY and CDR2 as SVGAGI. The CDR3 is 15 residues long. Trimming at V came to 6 bases and at J to 7 bases, leaving 6 bases not matched to a gene. CDR3 residues: CASRTGTGENSPLHF. Written as DNA, the CDR3 is TGTGCCAGCAGGACCGGGACAGGGGAAAATTCACCCCTCCACTTT.

This chain uses TRBV3-1 (or the pseudogene TRBV3-2) with TRBJ1-2, with 7 bases aligning to TRBD1. V lost 3 bases and J lost 8; bases outside the gene matches: 9. Germline V lookup: CDR1 LGHDT, CDR2 YNNKEL (reference sequence). The CDR3 consists of 14 residues. In DNA, the CDR3 is TGTGCCAGCAGCCACCCGGACAGGCAAGCCGGCTACACCTTC. It specifies CASSHPDRQAGYTF.

This clone was recorded once. The chain carries TRBV19 and TRBJ1-2; 7 nucleotides agree with TRBD1. CDR1 and CDR2 from the germline V gene are LNHDA and SQIVND (reference sequence). CDR3 length: 14 amino acids. V dropped 10 bases and J dropped 5; count of bases not matched to a gene: 13. This CDR3 is CATRRGQGQYGYTF. DNA for the CDR3: TGTGCCACCAGGAGGGGGCAGGGACAATATGGCTACACCTTC.

This clone has just a few counts. The rearrangement joins TRBV6-5 to TRBJ1-1, with no clear D. CDR1 and CDR2 from the germline V gene are MNHEY and SVGAGI. This CDR3 is built from 13 residues. V was pared by 5 bases and J by 4 bases, with 11 bases between. The CDR3 reads CASSQVPGTEAFF. The DNA for the CDR3 is TGTGCCAGCAGTCAGGTCCCCGGCACTGAAGCTTTCTTT.

The V gene is TRBV19, the J gene TRBJ1-4, with D unresolved. Germline loops: CDR1 LNHDA, CDR2 SQIVND (reference sequence). The CDR3 totals 14 residues. Trimming shortened V by 5 bases and J by 0 bases, and 7 bases separated the two germline ends. As DNA, the CDR3 is TGTGCCAGTAGTGGAACAGCAACTAATGAAAAACTGTTTTTT. It specifies CASSGTATNEKLFF.

The chain employs TRBV20-1 and TRBJ1-2; no definite D call. Trimming pared 3 bases from V and 4 bases from J, leaving 6 bases between. From germline, CDR1 is DFQATT and CDR2 SNEGSKA (reference sequence). The CDR3 spans 11 residues. This CDR3 is CSASNSYGYTF. CDR3 nucleotides: TGCAGTGCTAGTAACAGCTATGGCTACACCTTC.

This sequence joins TRBV11-1 and TRBJ1-1; 7 nucleotides agree with TRBD1. Germline V gene data show CDR1 as SGHAT and CDR2 as FQDESV (reference sequence). The CDR3 loop spans 15 amino acids. V lost 5 bases, J lost 7 bases, and 13 bases stayed unmatched. The CDR3 DNA follows: TGTGCCAGCAGCCCCCATCCGGGACAGCTAAGTGAAGCTTTCTTT. Protein product: CASSPHPGQLSEAFF. The full variable domain, its missing parts supplied by reference TRBV11-1 and TRBJ1-1, is EAEVAQSPRYKITEKSQAVAFWCDPISGHATLYWYRQILGQGPELLVQFQDESVVDDSQLPKDRFSAERLKGVDSTLKIQPAELGDSAMYLCASSPHPGQLSEAFFGQGTRLTVV.

The chain couples TRBV5-1 to TRBJ2-7, with 7 bases lining up with TRBD2. The CDR3 has 13 amino acids. The V and J ends lost 4 bases and 3 bases, in that order; junction bases with no gene match: 4. Looked up from germline, CDR1 is SGHRS and CDR2 is YFSETQ. DNA of the CDR3: TGCGCCAGCAGCCTCGGGAGGAACTACGAGCAGTACTTC. Encoded protein: CASSLGRNYEQYF.

In DNA, the CDR3 is TGTGCCAGTCAACGAAATCCCGGGGAGACCCAGTACTTC. Encoded protein: CASQRNPGETQYF. This chain connects TRBV19 to TRBJ2-5; no firm D call. V was shortened by 8 bases and J by 5 bases, with 15 bases between the two germline ends. There are 13 residues in the CDR3. Germline assignment: CDR1 LNHDA and CDR2 SQIVND (reference sequence).

The gene calls are TRBV18 and TRBJ1-4, with TRBD1 matching over 8 bases. V gave up 6 bases and J gave up 4 bases; unmatched junction bases: 16. CDR1 is KGHSH and CDR2 is LQKENI in the germline V gene. The CDR3 contains 18 residues. CDR3 nucleotides: TGTGCCAGCTCCCTTAAAACGAGACAGGGGAACGATAATGAAAAACTGTTTTTT. Translating it yields CASSLKTRQGNDNEKLFF.

The chain is built from TRBV6-5 and TRBJ2-1; D gene uncertain. The V and J ends lost 6 bases and 0 bases respectively, with 12 bases between them. CDR1 is MNHEY, CDR2 SVGAGI, per germline. This CDR3 is built from 15 residues. Here the CDR3 DNA reads TGTGCCAGCAGGACCGAGGAGAGCTCCTACAATGAGCAGTTCTTC. It encodes CASRTEESSYNEQFF.

The gene calls are TRBV12-5 and TRBJ1-1; D is perhaps TRBD1 (6 bases). CDR3 length: 14 residues. Germline V gene data show CDR1 as LGHNT and CDR2 as FRNRAP. Between the trimmed V and J ends, which lost 2 bases and 0 bases, there was a span of 7 bases. CDR3 region: CASGLPGVNTEAFF. The CDR3, as DNA: TGTGCTAGTGGTTTGCCAGGGGTGAACACTGAAGCTTTCTTT.